This T cell receptor (beta chain) is drawn from a study of T cell repertoires in cytomegalovirus infection. A single record per CDR3 protein comes from TCRdb applying MiXCR to the reads. This sample has roughly 500,000 distinct CDR3 sequences, with more than 15% found just once. There are 16 residues in the CDR3. The V gene end was trimmed by 5 bases and the J gene end by 2 bases; junction bases not matched to a gene: 3. Germline V gene sequence: CDR1 MDHEN, CDR2 SYDVKM. The table lists this clonotype with a few counts. The TCR originated in a human donor in good health (CMV status not recorded). Some clones in this sample may be carry-over from other donors' samples. The sequencing input was CD8+ T cells from PBMCs. This chain joins TRBV28 and TRBJ2-3; 14 bases line up with TRBD2. The CDR3 is CASSRGLAGDTDTQYF. The CDR3 bases are TGTGCCAGCAGTCGGGGACTAGCGGGAGACACAGATACGCAGTATTTT.